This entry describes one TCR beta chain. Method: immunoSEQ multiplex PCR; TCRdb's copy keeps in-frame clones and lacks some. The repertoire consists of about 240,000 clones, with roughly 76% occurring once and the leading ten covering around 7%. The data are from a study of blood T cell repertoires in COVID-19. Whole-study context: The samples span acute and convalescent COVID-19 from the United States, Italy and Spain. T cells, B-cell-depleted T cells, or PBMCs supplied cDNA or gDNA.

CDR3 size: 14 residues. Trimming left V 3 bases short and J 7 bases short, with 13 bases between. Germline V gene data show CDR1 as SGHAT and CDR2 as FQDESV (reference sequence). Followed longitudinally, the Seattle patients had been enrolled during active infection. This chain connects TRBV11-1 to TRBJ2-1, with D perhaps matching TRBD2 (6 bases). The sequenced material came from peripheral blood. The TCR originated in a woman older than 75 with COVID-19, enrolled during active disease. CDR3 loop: CASSLSTSWNEQFF. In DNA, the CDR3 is TGTGCCAGCAGCTTGTCGACTAGTTGGAATGAGCAGTTCTTC.